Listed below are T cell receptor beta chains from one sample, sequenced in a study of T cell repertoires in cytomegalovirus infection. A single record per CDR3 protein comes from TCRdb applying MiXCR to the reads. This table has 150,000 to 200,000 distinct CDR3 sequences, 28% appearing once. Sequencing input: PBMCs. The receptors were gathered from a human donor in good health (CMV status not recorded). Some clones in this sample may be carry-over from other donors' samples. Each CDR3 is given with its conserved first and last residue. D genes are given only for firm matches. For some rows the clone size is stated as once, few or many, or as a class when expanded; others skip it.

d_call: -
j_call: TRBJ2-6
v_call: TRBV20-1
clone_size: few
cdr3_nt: TGCAGTGCTAGTAGCCCTGGGGCCAACGTCCTGACTTTC
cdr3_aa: CSASSPGANVLTF

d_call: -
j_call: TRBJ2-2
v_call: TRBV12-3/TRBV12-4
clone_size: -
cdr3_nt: TGTGCCAGCACTACGAGGACCGGGGAGCCGTTTTTT
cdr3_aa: CASTTRTGEPFF

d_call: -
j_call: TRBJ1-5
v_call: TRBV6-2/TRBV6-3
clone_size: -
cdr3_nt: TGTGCCAGCAGTTACGCCGGGGGCCACGGACAGCCCCAGCATTTT
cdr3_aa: CASSYAGGHGQPQHF

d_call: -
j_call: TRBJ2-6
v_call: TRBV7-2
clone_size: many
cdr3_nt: TGTGCCAGCAGCTTAGAAGGCGTCCTGACTTTC
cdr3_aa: CASSLEGVLTF

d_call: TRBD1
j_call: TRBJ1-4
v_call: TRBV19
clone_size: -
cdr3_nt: TGTGCCAGTACCGTGGGAGGGACAGGAAATGAAAACCTGTTTTTT
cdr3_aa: CASTVGGTGNENLFF

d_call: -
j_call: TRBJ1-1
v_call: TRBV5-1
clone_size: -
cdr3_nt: TGCGCCAGCAGCTTGGATTTGGAGATGGGAGCTGAAGCTTTCTTT
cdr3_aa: CASSLDLEMGAEAFF

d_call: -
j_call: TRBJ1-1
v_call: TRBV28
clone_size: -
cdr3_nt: TGTGCCAGCACCTTTCGGACTGAAGCTTTCTTT
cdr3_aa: CASTFRTEAFF

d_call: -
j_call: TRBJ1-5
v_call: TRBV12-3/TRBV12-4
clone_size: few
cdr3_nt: TGTGCCAGCAGCACCCAGGGAAGCAATCAGCCCCAGCATTTT
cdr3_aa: CASSTQGSNQPQHF

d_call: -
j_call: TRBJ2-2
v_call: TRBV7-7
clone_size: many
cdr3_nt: TGTGCTAGCAGCTTAGGGCCTTACTCCGGGGAGCTGTTTTTT
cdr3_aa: CASSLGPYSGELFF

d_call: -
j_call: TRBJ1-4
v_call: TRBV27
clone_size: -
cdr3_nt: TGTGCCAGCAGTTCAAGCCTGACGGAAAGTGAAAAACTGTTTTTT
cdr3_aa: CASSSSLTESEKLFF

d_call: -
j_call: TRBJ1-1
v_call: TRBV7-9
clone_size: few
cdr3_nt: TGTGCCAGCAGCCCCTCGGACCCCCCGAAAGCTTTCTTT
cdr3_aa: CASSPSDPPKAFF

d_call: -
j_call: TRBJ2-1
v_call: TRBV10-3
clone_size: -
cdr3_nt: TGTGCCATCAGTGAGTCGGATGAGCAGTTCTTC
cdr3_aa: CAISESDEQFF

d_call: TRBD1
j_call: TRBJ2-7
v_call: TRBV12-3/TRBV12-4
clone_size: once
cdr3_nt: TGTGCCAGCAGAACCGAGACAGGGCCCTACGAGCAGTACTTC
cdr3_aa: CASRTETGPYEQYF

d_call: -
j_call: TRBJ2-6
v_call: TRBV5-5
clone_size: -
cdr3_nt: TGTGCCAGCAGCTCCCCTGACGGGGCCAACGTCCTGACTTTC
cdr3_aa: CASSSPDGANVLTF

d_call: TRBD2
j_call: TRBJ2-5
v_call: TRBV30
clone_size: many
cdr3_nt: TGTGCCTGGAGCGAACACGTCGGGACTAGCGTTATAGAGACCCAGTACTTC
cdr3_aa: CAWSEHVGTSVIETQYF

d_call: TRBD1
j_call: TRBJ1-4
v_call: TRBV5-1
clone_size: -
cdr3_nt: TGCGCCAGCAGCTTGGGGGACAGACTAGGGACTAATGAAAAACTGTTTTTT
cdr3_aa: CASSLGDRLGTNEKLFF

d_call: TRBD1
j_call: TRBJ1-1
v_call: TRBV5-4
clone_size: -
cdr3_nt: TGTGCCAGCAGCCCAATGACAGGGGGAGGGACTGAAGCTTTCTTT
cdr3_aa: CASSPMTGGGTEAFF

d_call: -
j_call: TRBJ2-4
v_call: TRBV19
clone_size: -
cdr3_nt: TGTGCCAGCACCCCGGAGGGGGGGCGGAACATTCAGTACTTC
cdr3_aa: CASTPEGGRNIQYF

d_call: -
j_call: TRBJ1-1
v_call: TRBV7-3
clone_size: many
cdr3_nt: TGTGCCAGCAGCCCTGGGGGGGTCCGGACTGAAGCTTTCTTT
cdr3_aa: CASSPGGVRTEAFF

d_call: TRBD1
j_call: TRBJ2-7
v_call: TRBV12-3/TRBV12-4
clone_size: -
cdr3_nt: TGTGCCAGCTCTCGGACAGGGACCTCCCACGAGCAGTACTTC
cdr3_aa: CASSRTGTSHEQYF

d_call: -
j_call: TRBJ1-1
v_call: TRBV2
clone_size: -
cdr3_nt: TGTGCCAGCAGTGTGGATGGTAGGGTGGGAACTGAAGCTTTCTTT
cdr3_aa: CASSVDGRVGTEAFF

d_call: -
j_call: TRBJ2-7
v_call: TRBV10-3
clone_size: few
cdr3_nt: TGTGCCATCAGCCCGGGCTCAAGGGAGCAGTACTTC
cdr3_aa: CAISPGSREQYF

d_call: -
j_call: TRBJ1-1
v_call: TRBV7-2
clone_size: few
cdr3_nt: TGTGCCAGCAGCTTAGATAGCTTCACTGCTTTCTTT
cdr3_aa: CASSLDSFTAFF

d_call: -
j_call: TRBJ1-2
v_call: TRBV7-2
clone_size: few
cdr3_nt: TGTGCCAGCAGCTTAGAACGTTATGGCTACACCTTC
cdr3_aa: CASSLERYGYTF

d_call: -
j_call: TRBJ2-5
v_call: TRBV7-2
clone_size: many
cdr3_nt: TGTGCCAGCAGCGTGAAGAGAGAGACCCAGTACTTC
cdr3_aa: CASSVKRETQYF

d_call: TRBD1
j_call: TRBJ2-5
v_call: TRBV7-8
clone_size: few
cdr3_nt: TGTGCCAGCAGTTACGGACAGGGCCGGACGGAGACCCAGTACTTC
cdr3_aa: CASSYGQGRTETQYF

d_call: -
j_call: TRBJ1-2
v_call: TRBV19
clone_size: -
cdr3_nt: TGTGCCAGTAGTGCCGACCTGGGGGGCTACACCTTC
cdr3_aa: CASSADLGGYTF

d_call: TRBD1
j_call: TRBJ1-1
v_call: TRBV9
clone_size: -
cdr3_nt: TGTGCCAGCAGCGTAAGTACAGGGGTGGGAACTGAAGCTTTCTTT
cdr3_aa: CASSVSTGVGTEAFF

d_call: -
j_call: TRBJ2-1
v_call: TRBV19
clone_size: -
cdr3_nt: TGTGCCAGTAGTATCACTAGGGCTCGGGGCAATGAGCAGTTCTTC
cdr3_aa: CASSITRARGNEQFF

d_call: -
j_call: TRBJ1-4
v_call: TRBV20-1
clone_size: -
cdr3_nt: TGCAGTGCAAGCGGCAGTTTCGCAACTAATGAAAAACTGTTTTTT
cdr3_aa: CSASGSFATNEKLFF

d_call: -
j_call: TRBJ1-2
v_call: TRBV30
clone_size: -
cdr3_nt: TGTGCCTGGACTAACTTGAACCTTGGTAATGGCTACACCTTC
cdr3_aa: CAWTNLNLGNGYTF

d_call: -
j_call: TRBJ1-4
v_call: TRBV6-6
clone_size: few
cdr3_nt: TGTGCCAGCAGAACCCCCGGGGATCAACTGTTTTTT
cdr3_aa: CASRTPGDQLFF

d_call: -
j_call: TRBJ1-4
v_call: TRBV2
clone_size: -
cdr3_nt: TGTGCCACCGACAGGAATAATGAAAAACTGTTTTTT
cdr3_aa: CATDRNNEKLFF

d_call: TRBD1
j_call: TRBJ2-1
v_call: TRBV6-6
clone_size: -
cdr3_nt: TGTGCCAGCAGTTACTCAACTACAGGGGACGAGCAGTTCTTC
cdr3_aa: CASSYSTTGDEQFF